The present entry profiles one T cell receptor beta chain with its context. Its antigen is not known. J lost 4 bases, V lost 0 bases, and 6 bases had no gene match. The CDR3 extends over 16 amino acids. CDR1 and CDR2 (germline): SGHRS, YFSETQ. These data are taken from a study of graft-versus-host responses after intestinal transplantation. Overall study context: Multivisceral, liver-intestinal, or isolated intestinal grafts were transplanted into recipients. For around three years after anti-thymocyte globulin induction, all recipients took tacrolimus and steroids.

Generated by immunoSEQ multiplex PCR, the TCRdb table keeps only in-frame clones and is missing some. The data hold 9,500 to 10,000 clones, with about four fifths observed a single time. Regarding the study as a whole: Declining HvG levels early post-transplant were linked to peak circulating GvH clone levels. Researchers found GvH clones in recipient marrow, and some showed up first in ileum or blood.

The starting material, graft tissue, was processed to release intraepithelial and lamina propria lymphocytes. The sample in question was ileum tissue, obtained about 530 days after intestinal transplant. V usage is TRBV5-1 and J usage is TRBJ2-7; 11 nucleotides line up with TRBD2. The receptor was isolated from a human patient who received an intestinal transplant, so some T cells may come from the graft donor. The DNA for the CDR3 is TGCGCCAGCAGCTTGGTACTAGCGGGAGTTTTATACGAGCAGTACTTC. Protein sequence: CASSLVLAGVLYEQYF.